Listed here are 8 T cell receptor beta chains from one sample, sequenced in a study of human T cells and chemical hapten exposure. TCRdb re-called the RACE reads through MiXCR, storing one row per CDR3 protein. The sample carries about 92,000 distinct CDR3 sequences, under 13% recorded once. Time point: patch test 3, about 24 weeks after DPC sensitization. Treatment noted: therapeutic diphenylcyclopropenone sensitization with weekly scalp DPC. This material consisted of whole blood, taken in connection with sensitization to the hapten diphenylcyclopropenone (DPC). The receptors shown here come from a woman in her 30s with alopecia areata. Some clones in this sample may be carry-over from other donors' samples.

In this sample, this clonotype turned up many times. The chain is built from TRBV18 and TRBJ2-3; 10 positions agree with TRBD1. V shed 4 bases and J 3 bases; nucleotides not matched to a gene: 7. The germline CDR1 and CDR2 sequences are KGHSH and LQKENI. This CDR3 comprises 16 residues. CDR3 DNA: TGTGCCAGCTCACGAGCCGGACAGGGGGAAACAGATACGCAGTATTTT. Translation: CASSRAGQGETDTQYF.

This chain links TRBV19 with TRBJ1-5; D not certain. V was trimmed by 3 bases and J by 4 bases, leaving 13 bases between them. This CDR3 has 15 residues. CDR1 and CDR2 from the germline V gene are LNHDA and SQIVND (reference sequence). This chain's CDR3 is CASSISPHLNQPQHF. DNA of the CDR3: TGTGCCAGTAGTATTTCCCCTCATCTTAATCAGCCCCAGCATTTT.

This clonotype was seen a few times. This chain joins TRBV7-2 and TRBJ2-7, with TRBD1 matching over 10 bases. The CDR3 is made up of 14 amino acids. V shed 4 bases and J 4 bases; nucleotides not matched to a gene: 4. Germline assignment: CDR1 SGHTA and CDR2 FQGNSA. CDR3 sequence: CASSSTGGEYEQYF. CDR3 coding DNA: TGTGCCAGCAGCTCGACAGGGGGCGAATACGAGCAGTACTTC.

This clonotype was detected ten times or more. The V and J genes are TRBV29-1 and TRBJ2-3; 7 bases line up with TRBD2. V lost 6 bases to trimming and J lost 0 bases; unmatched junction nucleotides: 9. CDR3 length: 15 amino acids. The V gene's germline CDR1 is SQVTM and CDR2 ANQGSEA. The CDR3 spells CSVSLLAASTDTQYF. In nucleotides, the CDR3 is TGCAGCGTGTCCCTTCTAGCGGCAAGCACAGATACGCAGTATTTT.

This clonotype was observed many times. The genes are TRBV28 and TRBJ1-2; tentative D call: TRBD1 (5 bases). The germline V and J ends were trimmed by 6 bases and 8 bases, with 22 bases remaining between them. Per germline, CDR1 MDHEN and CDR2 SYDVKM. This CDR3 is 15 amino acids long. CDR3 loop: CASSAGPGPASGYTF. CDR3 DNA: TGTGCCAGCAGCGCCGGTCCGGGACCCGCGTCGGGCTACACCTTC.

This clonotype was detected many times. The chain recombines TRBV28 with TRBJ1-6; the match to TRBD1 covers 8 bases. The CDR3 has 14 residues. V dropped 7 bases and J dropped 10; count of bases not matched to a gene: 9. CDR1 is MDHEN and CDR2 is SYDVKM in the germline V gene. The CDR3 loop is CASINGQGTSPLHF. CDR3 nucleotides: TGTGCCAGCATTAACGGACAGGGAACATCACCCCTCCACTTT.

Many counts were recorded for this clonotype. This rearrangement joins TRBV18 to TRBJ2-3; TRBD1 might be the D (5 bases). The V gene's germline CDR1 is KGHSH and CDR2 LQKENI. The CDR3 contains 15 residues. V lost 6 bases and J lost 5, with 18 bases in between. CDR3 in amino acids: CASSQRTYGQDTQYF. In DNA form, the CDR3 reads TGTGCCAGCTCCCAAAGGACATATGGTCAAGATACGCAGTATTTT. Filled out from reference TRBV18 and TRBJ2-3, the complete variable domain reads NAGVMQNPRHLVRRRGQEARLRCSPMKGHSHVYWYRQLPEEGLKFMVYLQKENIIDESGMPKERFSAEFPKEGPSILRIQQVVRGDSAAYFCASSQRTYGQDTQYFGPGTRLTVL.

Many counts were recorded for this clonotype. The chain links TRBV2 to TRBJ2-5, with D possibly TRBD1 on 6 matching bases. The V end was cut by 4 bases, the J end by 4 bases, with 7 bases between. Germline CDR1 is SNHLY and CDR2 is FYNNEI. The CDR3 is made up of 12 amino acids. The CDR3 spells CASSAGAETQYF. The CDR3 DNA reads TGTGCCAGCAGTGCAGGGGCAGAGACCCAGTACTTC.